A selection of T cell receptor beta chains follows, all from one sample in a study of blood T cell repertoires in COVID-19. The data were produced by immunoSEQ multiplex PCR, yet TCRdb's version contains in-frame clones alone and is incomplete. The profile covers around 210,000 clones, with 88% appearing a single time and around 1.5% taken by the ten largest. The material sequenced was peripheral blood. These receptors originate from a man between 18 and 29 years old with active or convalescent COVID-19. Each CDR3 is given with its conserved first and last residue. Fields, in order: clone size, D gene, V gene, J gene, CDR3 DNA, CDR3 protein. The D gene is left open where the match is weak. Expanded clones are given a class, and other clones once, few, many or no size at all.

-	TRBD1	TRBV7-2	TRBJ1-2	TGTGCCAGCAGTACTTCCGGGACAGACAACTATGGCTACACCTTC	CASSTSGTDNYGYTF
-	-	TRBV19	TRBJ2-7	TGTGCCAGTAGTATAATCGCCCAGCCTCGGAGGGAGCAGTACTTC	CASSIIAQPRREQYF
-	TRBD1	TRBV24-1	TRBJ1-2	TGTGCCACCAGTGACCATTCAACAGGGGGCGACTATGGCTACACCTTC	CATSDHSTGGDYGYTF
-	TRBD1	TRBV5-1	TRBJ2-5	TGCGCCAGCAGCACCGGGACAGGGGGCTGGGAGACCCAGTACTTC	CASSTGTGGWETQYF
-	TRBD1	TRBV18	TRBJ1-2	TGTGCCAGCTCACCCTGGACAGGGCCGAACTATGGCTACACCTTC	CASSPWTGPNYGYTF
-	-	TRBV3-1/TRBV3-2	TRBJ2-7	TGTGCCAGCAGCCAAGGGAACTCTCGGGGCTACGAGCAGTACTTC	CASSQGNSRGYEQYF
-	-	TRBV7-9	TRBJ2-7	TGTGCCAGCAGCTTAGTCCGTCTCGGGAGTAGCGACGAGCAGTACTTC	CASSLVRLGSSDEQYF
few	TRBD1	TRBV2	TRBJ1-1	TGTGCCAGCATCGGCTTAGGGACAGCTGAAGCTTTCTTT	CASIGLGTAEAFF
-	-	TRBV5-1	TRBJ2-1	TGCGCCAGCAGCTTGGGGCATCGGGGAAACAATGAGCAGTTCTTC	CASSLGHRGNNEQFF
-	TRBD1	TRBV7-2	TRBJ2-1	TGTGCCAGCAGCACCGGGACAGGGTTGTACAATGAGCAGTTCTTC	CASSTGTGLYNEQFF
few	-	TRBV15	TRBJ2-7	TGTGCCACCAGCAGAGATCGGAGCTTAGCGACCTCCTACGAGCAGTACTTC	CATSRDRSLATSYEQYF
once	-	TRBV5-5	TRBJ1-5	TGTGCCAGCAGCTTCACCCCGGTTGATAGCAATCAGCCCCAGCATTTT	CASSFTPVDSNQPQHF
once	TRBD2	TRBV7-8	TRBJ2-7	TGTGCCAGCAGCTTCTCCTCTAGCGGGAGTAACCACGAGCAGTACTTC	CASSFSSSGSNHEQYF
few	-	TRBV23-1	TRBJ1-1	TGCGCCAGCAGTCAACGAGGATCCCTGGGGGCAGGAGTGAACACTGAAGCTTTCTTT	CASSQRGSLGAGVNTEAFF
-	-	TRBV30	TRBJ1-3	TGTGCCTGGCCGGGTTCTGGAAACACCATATATTTT	CAWPGSGNTIYF
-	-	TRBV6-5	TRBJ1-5	TGTGCCAGCAGTTACTCCGGGGGTAGCAATCAGCCCCAGCATTTT	CASSYSGGSNQPQHF
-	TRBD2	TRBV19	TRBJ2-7	TGTGCCAGTAGTGCCCGGACTAGCGGGAGTTCTTCCTACGAGCAGTACTTC	CASSARTSGSSSYEQYF
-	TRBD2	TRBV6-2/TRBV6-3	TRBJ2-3	TGTGCCAGCAGTTACGGAAGCGGGAGGAGCTATACGCAGTATTTT	CASSYGSGRSYTQYF
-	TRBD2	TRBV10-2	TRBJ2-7	TGCGCCAGCAGTGATCTTGGGGTAATGGGGGGACTAGCGGAAACCTACGAGCAGTACTTC	CASSDLGVMGGLAETYEQYF
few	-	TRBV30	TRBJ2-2	TGTGCCTGGAGGGGTACCGGGTCTCGGGGAACCGGGGAGCTGTTTTTT	CAWRGTGSRGTGELFF
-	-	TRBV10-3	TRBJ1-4	TGTGCCATCAGGAGTGCTAATGAAAAACTGTTTTTT	CAIRSANEKLFF
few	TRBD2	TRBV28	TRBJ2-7	TGTGCCAGCAGAGGACTAGTCTACGAGCAGTACTTC	CASRGLVYEQYF
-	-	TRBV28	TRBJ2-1	TGTGCCAGCAGTTTGGGATTCTCTATAGCGGTCGTTTACAATGAGCAGTTCTTC	CASSLGFSIAVVYNEQFF
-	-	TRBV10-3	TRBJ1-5	TGTGCCATCAGTGAGTCTTCGGCGGAGCCCCAGCATTTT	CAISESSAEPQHF
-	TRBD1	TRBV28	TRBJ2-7	TGTGCCAGCAGGGGACAGGCCCCAGGGGAGCAGTACTTC	CASRGQAPGEQYF
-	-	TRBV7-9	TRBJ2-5	TGTGCCAGCAGCTTAATCTCAGGGCAAGAGACCCAGTACTTC	CASSLISGQETQYF
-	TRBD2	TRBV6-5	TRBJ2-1	TGTGCCAGCAGTCTAGCGGGACGTTACAATGAGCAGTTCTTC	CASSLAGRYNEQFF
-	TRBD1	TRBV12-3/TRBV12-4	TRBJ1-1	TGTGCCAGCAGTGTACAGGGGGCGACTGAAGCTTTCTTT	CASSVQGATEAFF
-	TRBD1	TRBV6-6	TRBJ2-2	TGTGCCAGCAGTTGGACAGGGGGAACCGGGGAGCTGTTTTTT	CASSWTGGTGELFF
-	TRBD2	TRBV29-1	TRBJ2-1	TGCGGTATCGCGGGAGCACTAGAGGAGCAGTTCTTC	CGIAGALEEQFF
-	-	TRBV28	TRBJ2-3	TGTGCCAGCAGTATTACCTCCGTGGTTAGCGGAAGCACAGATACGCAGTATTTT	CASSITSVVSGSTDTQYF
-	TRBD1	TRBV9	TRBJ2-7	TGTGCCAGCAGCGTAGGAACAGGGGTTGAGCAGTACTTC	CASSVGTGVEQYF
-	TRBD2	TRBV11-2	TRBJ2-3	TGTGCCAGCAGCTTAGGACTAGCGGGGAGAGATACGCAGTATTTT	CASSLGLAGRDTQYF
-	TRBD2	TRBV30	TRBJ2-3	TGTGCCTGGACTCCACTCGGGACAGGGATGGGACTAGCGGCGGATACGCAGTATTTT	CAWTPLGTGMGLAADTQYF
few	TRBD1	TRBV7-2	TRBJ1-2	TGTGCCAGCAGCTCGGGACAGGGGCGCTACACCTTC	CASSSGQGRYTF
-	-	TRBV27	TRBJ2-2	TGTGCCAGCAGCCTGGACTCAGGGGTGGGCGGGGAGCTGTTTTTT	CASSLDSGVGGELFF
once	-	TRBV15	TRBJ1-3	TGTGCCACCAGCCAGGGAACCCCTGGAAACACCATATATTTT	CATSQGTPGNTIYF
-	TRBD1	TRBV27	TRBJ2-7	TGTGCCAGCAGTTTATCAGGACAGGGTACGTACGAGCAGTACTTC	CASSLSGQGTYEQYF
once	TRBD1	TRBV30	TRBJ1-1	TGTGCCTGGAAAGACAGGGGGGACACTGAAGCTTTCTTT	CAWKDRGDTEAFF
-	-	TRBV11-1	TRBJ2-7	TGTGCCAGCAGCCGACCCGGGAATCACCTTTACGAGCAGTACTTC	CASSRPGNHLYEQYF
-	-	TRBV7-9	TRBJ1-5	TGTGCCAGCAGCTCCGATCCCCCTGGGAGGACCGGTCAGCCCCAGCATTTT	CASSSDPPGRTGQPQHF
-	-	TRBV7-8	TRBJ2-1	TGTGCCAGCAGCTTAGCGACGCGGGAGCAGTTCTTC	CASSLATREQFF
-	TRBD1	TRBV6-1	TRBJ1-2	TGTGCCAGCAGTCGGACAGGGGGCTATGGCTACACCTTC	CASSRTGGYGYTF
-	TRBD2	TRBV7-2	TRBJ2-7	TGTGCCAGCAGCTTATCTAGCGGGACCTCCTACGAGCAGTACTTC	CASSLSSGTSYEQYF
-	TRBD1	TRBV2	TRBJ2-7	TGTGCCAGCAGCGTCACAGGGGGACCCTACGAGCAGTACTTC	CASSVTGGPYEQYF
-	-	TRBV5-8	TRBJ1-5	TGTGCTAATCCGGGGAATCAGCCCCAGCATTTT	CANPGNQPQHF